This T cell receptor (beta chain) was retrieved from a study of glioma-infiltrating T cells. Study-wide results and limits: Tissue-blood divergence was below expectation in non-neoplastic patients, above in gliomas. Very few CDR3 sequences were shared between tissue and blood.

This clonotype was observed many times. The antigen is not known. Per germline, CDR1 SGHTA and CDR2 FQGNSA. The CDR3 has 14 amino acids. The trim removed 5 bases at V and 5 bases at J, leaving 6 bases unmatched. Using RNA template, CDR3s of TCR alpha and beta were amplified with iRepertoire arm-PCR. Tissue mRNA or PBMC total RNA, roughly 85-450 ng, went into one-step reverse transcription and amplification. TCRdb re-analysed the multiplex PCR reads in MiXCR, keeping a single row per CDR3 protein. Counted here are some 180,000 distinct CDR3 sequences, around 30% occurring once; the ten biggest clones make up 20% to 25%.

The sample consisted of glioma tissue, nonneoplastic brain tissue, or PBMCs (not recorded which). This chain connects TRBV7-2 to TRBJ1-1; the match to TRBD1 covers 9 bases. The sequence was collected from a human donor with low-grade glioma or glioblastoma, undergoing nonglioma brain surgery, or in good health (not recorded which). CDR3 protein: CASSLNRGRTEAFF. DNA for the CDR3: TGTGCCAGCAGCCTAAACAGGGGGCGTACTGAAGCTTTCTTT.